This T cell receptor beta chain was sequenced during a study of shared clonotypes between healthy human individuals. Trimming cost V 5 bases and J 3 bases, with 10 bases left between them. Looked up from germline, CDR1 is MDHEN and CDR2 is SYDVKM. This CDR3 is 13 amino acids long. Each donor was a Caucasian adult residing in Nashville, Tennessee. Every immunoSEQ plate was one replicate of a subset's evenly spread DNA. Sequencing was performed on unsorted PBMC DNA using ten immunoSEQ deep assay plates. Original methodology: ImmunoSEQ yielded junction-only sequences lacking quality scores, so filtering differed. The protocol was immunoSEQ multiplex PCR, while the TCRdb copy is restricted to in-frame clones and leaves out a portion. The DNA was the basis for D and trimming; V, J and clone size are from that table. The repertoire holds about half a million clones, with 81% as singletons.

The clonotype was recovered from a woman between 35 and 50 years old in good health. Some clones in this sample may be carry-over from other donors' samples. The rearrangement uses TRBV28 and TRBJ2-5, with D possibly matching TRBD2 (5 bases). Source material: PBMCs. The CDR3 spells CASSPLGKETQYF. CDR3 DNA: TGTGCCAGCAGTCCCCTCGGGAAAGAGACCCAGTACTTC.